The rows below give T cell receptor beta chains drawn from one sample of a study of cytomegalovirus exposure and HLA in healthy donors. TCRdb's table, derived via immunoSEQ multiplex PCR, lists solely in-frame clones and lacks some. The table has 200,000 to 250,000 clones, approximately 82% seen once. The sequenced sample was PBMCs. The receptors were sampled from a middle-aged woman in good health and CMV-seronegative. Each CDR3 is given with its conserved first and last residue. Each record gives: V gene, clone size, D gene, J gene, CDR3 DNA, CDR3 protein. A D gene is named only where the DNA matches it firmly. Expanded clones get a size class; other rows say once, few or many, or leave the size out.

TRBV5-5	-	-	TRBJ1-2	TGTGCCAGCAGCTTGTACGACAGAAACTATGGCTACACCTTC	CASSLYDRNYGYTF
TRBV28	-	TRBD1	TRBJ1-2	TGTGCCAGCAGCCCGGCCGGGACAGGGTATGGCTACACCTTC	CASSPAGTGYGYTF
TRBV11-2	-	-	TRBJ2-2	TGTGCCAGCAGCCCACAGGGGAACACCGGGGAGCTGTTTTTT	CASSPQGNTGELFF
TRBV5-1	-	TRBD2	TRBJ2-7	TGCGCCAGCAGCTTGGTGGGGGGGTCCTACGAGCAGTACTTC	CASSLVGGSYEQYF
TRBV7-6	-	TRBD2	TRBJ2-2	TGTGCCAGCAGCTTAGGGACTAGCGCATTACTCGGGGAGCTGTTTTTT	CASSLGTSALLGELFF
TRBV5-1	-	TRBD2	TRBJ2-7	TGCGCCAGCAGCCGGGGGACTAGCGGGGCCTACGAGCAGTACTTC	CASSRGTSGAYEQYF
TRBV7-7	-	-	TRBJ2-1	TGTGCTAGCAGCTTTAGTTCCTCCACCTTCAATGAGCAGTTCTTC	CASSFSSSTFNEQFF
TRBV5-1	once	TRBD1	TRBJ2-7	TGCGCCAGCAGGGGACAGGGATTCTCCTACGAGCAGTACTTC	CASRGQGFSYEQYF
TRBV7-6	-	TRBD1	TRBJ1-2	TGTGCCAGCAGCCAAGAACAGGGGGCGCTGGGTGGCTACACCTTC	CASSQEQGALGGYTF
TRBV4-3	few	-	TRBJ1-4	TGCGCCAGCAGCCAAGACGCGGGGGCTAATGAAAAACTGTTTTTT	CASSQDAGANEKLFF
TRBV10-2	-	-	TRBJ2-1	TGCGCCAGCAGAGGGACTCCCTCAAACTACAATGAGCAGTTCTTC	CASRGTPSNYNEQFF
TRBV4-3	-	TRBD2	TRBJ2-3	TGCGCCAGCAGCCAAGACCGGCGGGGGACAGATACGCAGTATTTT	CASSQDRRGTDTQYF
TRBV7-9	-	TRBD1	TRBJ1-1	TGTGCCAGCAGCTCTGGACAGGGGACGTATGAAGCTTTCTTT	CASSSGQGTYEAFF
TRBV25-1	-	TRBD2	TRBJ2-3	TGTGCCAGCAGTGCCCTTCGACTAGCGGGGGGGCCGGGAGATACGCAGTATTTT	CASSALRLAGGPGDTQYF
TRBV11-3	-	-	TRBJ2-7	TGTGCCAGCAGCTTAGGGCAGGGGCATTTTAGCTCCTACGAGCAGTACTTC	CASSLGQGHFSSYEQYF
TRBV14	-	TRBD2	TRBJ2-2	TGTGCCAGCAGCCCCCCCGTCGGGGGGGCAGATAGGACCGGGGAGCTGTTTTTT	CASSPPVGGADRTGELFF
TRBV4-3	few	-	TRBJ2-7	TGCGCCAGCAGCCAAGATTTGCAGGCCGCCTACGAGCAGTACTTC	CASSQDLQAAYEQYF
TRBV7-2	-	-	TRBJ2-2	TGTGCCAGCAGCCACGGACAGTTGGGGGAGCTGTTTTTT	CASSHGQLGELFF
TRBV6-4	-	-	TRBJ1-1	TGTGCCAGCAGTTGGGGCATGAACACTGAAGCTTTCTTT	CASSWGMNTEAFF
TRBV28	-	TRBD1	TRBJ2-2	TGTGCCAGCAGTCGACCAGCCGGGACAGACACCGGGGAGCTGTTTTTT	CASSRPAGTDTGELFF
TRBV5-4	-	-	TRBJ2-1	TGTGCCAGCGGAGACCATGAGCAGTTCTTC	CASGDHEQFF
TRBV5-4	-	-	TRBJ2-7	TGTGCCAGCAGCTTGGGCGCTAGCTACGAGCAGTACTTC	CASSLGASYEQYF
TRBV18	-	TRBD1	TRBJ2-6	TGTGCCAGCTCACCGGCAAGACAGGGCCTTGTAGGGGCCAACGTCCTGACTTTC	CASSPARQGLVGANVLTF
TRBV7-3	-	-	TRBJ2-1	TGTGCCAGCAGCTCTTACAGGTTAGGTGAGCAGTTCTTC	CASSSYRLGEQFF
TRBV11-2	-	TRBD1	TRBJ1-1	TGTGCCAGCAGCCTTATGACAGGGGGCAACACTGAAGCTTTCTTT	CASSLMTGGNTEAFF
TRBV9	-	-	TRBJ2-3	TGTGCCAGCAGCGCGGACAGCTCCACAGATACGCAGTATTTT	CASSADSSTDTQYF
TRBV19	-	TRBD1	TRBJ1-5	TGTGCCAGTAGATCTGACTCCTTCACCGGGACAGGGGGCTTATTCAATCAGCCCCAGCATTTT	CASRSDSFTGTGGLFNQPQHF
TRBV5-6	-	-	TRBJ2-1	TGTGCCAGCAGCTCAGGGTTACCTAACTACAATGAGCAGTTCTTC	CASSSGLPNYNEQFF
TRBV11-2	-	TRBD1	TRBJ2-2	TGTGCCAGCAGGGTGGACAGGCAGACCGGGGAGCTGTTTTTT	CASRVDRQTGELFF
TRBV15	-	-	TRBJ2-5	TGTGCCACCAGCAGAGATGGGGGGGCCGGGGAGACCCAGTACTTC	CATSRDGGAGETQYF
TRBV6-1	once	TRBD1	TRBJ1-1	TGTGCCAGCAGTTTGAGGACAGGTCAAACTGAAGCTTTCTTT	CASSLRTGQTEAFF
TRBV30	-	TRBD1	TRBJ1-1	TGTGCCTGGAGTGACGGACAGGGAAACACTGAAGCTTTCTTT	CAWSDGQGNTEAFF
TRBV7-8	-	TRBD1	TRBJ1-2	TGTGCCAGCAGCTCAGCAGGGGGCTCTAACTATGGCTACACCTTC	CASSSAGGSNYGYTF
TRBV19	-	-	TRBJ1-5	TGTGCCAGTAGTATAGAATCAGGGCCCGATCAGCCCCAGCATTTT	CASSIESGPDQPQHF
TRBV2	once	-	TRBJ1-5	TGTGCCAGCACCTCGGTGGGAACAGGGCTCGATCTGGGTCAGCCCCAGCATTTT	CASTSVGTGLDLGQPQHF
TRBV6-5	-	-	TRBJ1-2	TGTGCCAGCAGCCACGACAGGAACTATGGCTACACCTTC	CASSHDRNYGYTF
TRBV27	once	-	TRBJ2-7	TGTGCCAGCAGTTTGGGGGCAGGGGGGTGGGAGCAGTACTTC	CASSLGAGGWEQYF
TRBV19	-	-	TRBJ2-1	TGTGCCAGTAGTACCCTCCCGGCGGGGGAGCAGTTCTTC	CASSTLPAGEQFF
TRBV7-2	-	-	TRBJ2-3	TGTGCCAGCAGCTTGTCGACAGGCAATACAGATACGCAGTATTTT	CASSLSTGNTDTQYF
TRBV19	-	-	TRBJ1-3	TGTGCCAGTAGTATAGATCTCAACACCATATATTTT	CASSIDLNTIYF
TRBV30	-	-	TRBJ2-7	TGTGCCTGGAGTGAGGGGCGACAGTGGAGCTCCTACGAGCAGTACTTC	CAWSEGRQWSSYEQYF
TRBV11-2	-	-	TRBJ2-7	TGTGCCAGCAACCCTGGAGGAAGCTACGAGCAGTACTTC	CASNPGGSYEQYF
TRBV28	-	-	TRBJ1-1	TGTGCCAGCAGGGTGGGAGACCCGAACACTGAAGCTTTCTTT	CASRVGDPNTEAFF
TRBV5-1	-	TRBD1	TRBJ1-2	TGCGCCAGCAGCCAGGGACAGAAAGAAGCTAACTATGGCTACACCTTC	CASSQGQKEANYGYTF
TRBV27	-	TRBD2	TRBJ2-1	TGTGCCAGCAGTTTATTCAGCAGTTATGCCCTCATAGCGGGGGGGCCGACGGATGAGCAGTTCTTC	CASSLFSSYALIAGGPTDEQFF
TRBV28	-	-	TRBJ1-5	TGTGCCAGCAGTTTACGGGAGAATGGCAATCAGCCCCAGCATTTT	CASSLRENGNQPQHF
TRBV7-9	-	-	TRBJ1-4	TGTGCCAGCAGCTTATCCGTTACGAGTGAAAAACTGTTTTTT	CASSLSVTSEKLFF
TRBV2	-	TRBD1	TRBJ1-1	TGTGCCAGCAGTGTCGGACAGGCCACTGAAGCTTTCTTT	CASSVGQATEAFF
TRBV11-3	-	-	TRBJ2-2	TGTGCCAGCAGCTTTCTGCGCAACACCGGGGAGCTGTTTTTT	CASSFLRNTGELFF
TRBV28	-	-	TRBJ2-5	TGTGCCAGCAGTAGGACAACTACGGAGACCCAGTACTTC	CASSRTTTETQYF
TRBV9	-	TRBD1	TRBJ2-1	TGTGCCAGCAGCCCCCGGGACAGCGGTCCCAATGAGCAGTTCTTC	CASSPRDSGPNEQFF
TRBV9	-	-	TRBJ2-2	TGTGCCAGCAGCGTAGGGTCGACAGCCGGAGCCGGGGAGCTGTTTTTT	CASSVGSTAGAGELFF